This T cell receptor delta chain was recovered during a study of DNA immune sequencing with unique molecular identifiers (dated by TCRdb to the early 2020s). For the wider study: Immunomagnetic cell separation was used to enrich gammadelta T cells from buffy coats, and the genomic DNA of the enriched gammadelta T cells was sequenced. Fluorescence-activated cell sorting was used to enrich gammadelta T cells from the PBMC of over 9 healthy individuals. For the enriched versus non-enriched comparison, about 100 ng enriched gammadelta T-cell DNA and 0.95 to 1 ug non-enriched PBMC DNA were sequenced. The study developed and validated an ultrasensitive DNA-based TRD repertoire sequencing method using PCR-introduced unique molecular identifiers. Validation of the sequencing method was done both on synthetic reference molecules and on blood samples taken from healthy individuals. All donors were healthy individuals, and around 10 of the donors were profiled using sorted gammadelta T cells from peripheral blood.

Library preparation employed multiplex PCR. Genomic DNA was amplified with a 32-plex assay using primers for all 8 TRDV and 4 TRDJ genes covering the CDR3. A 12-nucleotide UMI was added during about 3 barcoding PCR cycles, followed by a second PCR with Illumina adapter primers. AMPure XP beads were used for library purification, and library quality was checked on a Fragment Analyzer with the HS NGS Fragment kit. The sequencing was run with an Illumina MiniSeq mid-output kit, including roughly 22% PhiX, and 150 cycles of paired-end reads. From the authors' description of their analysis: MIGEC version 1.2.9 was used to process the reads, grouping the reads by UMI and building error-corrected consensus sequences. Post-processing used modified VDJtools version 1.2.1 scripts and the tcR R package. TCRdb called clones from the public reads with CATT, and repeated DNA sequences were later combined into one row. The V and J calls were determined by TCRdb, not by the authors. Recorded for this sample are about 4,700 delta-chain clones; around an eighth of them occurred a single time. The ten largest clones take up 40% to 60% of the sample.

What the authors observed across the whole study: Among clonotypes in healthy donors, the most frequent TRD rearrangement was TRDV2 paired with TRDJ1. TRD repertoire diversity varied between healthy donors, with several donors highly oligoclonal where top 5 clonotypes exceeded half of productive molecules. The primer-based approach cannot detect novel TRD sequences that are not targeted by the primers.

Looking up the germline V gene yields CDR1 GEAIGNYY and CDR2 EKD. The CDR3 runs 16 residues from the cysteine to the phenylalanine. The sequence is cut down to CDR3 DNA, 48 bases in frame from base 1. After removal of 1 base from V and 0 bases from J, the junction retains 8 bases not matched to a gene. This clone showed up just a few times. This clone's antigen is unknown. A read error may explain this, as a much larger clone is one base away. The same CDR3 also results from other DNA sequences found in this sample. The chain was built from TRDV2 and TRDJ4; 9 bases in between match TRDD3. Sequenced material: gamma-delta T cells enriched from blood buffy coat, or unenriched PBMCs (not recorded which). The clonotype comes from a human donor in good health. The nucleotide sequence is TGTGCCTGTGACACTATGGTAGGGGATACGCCCAGACCCCTGATCTTT. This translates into CACDTMVGDTPRPLIF.